This T cell receptor beta chain came from a study of T cells after yellow fever vaccination. Template-switching 5'RACE yielded the TCR cDNA; a universal primer site and UMIs were added in the process. Each CDR3 protein is one row after TCRdb ran MiXCR on the 5' RACE reads. Of roughly 400,000 distinct CDR3 sequences listed, 18% are singletons. General observations from the study: Weaker, the secondary response had a peak occurring faster, on day 5 versus 15. Most clones from primary vaccination were detected again post-booster (roughly 95% CD4, around 90% CD8). The CD4 compartment and the CD8 compartment contained a small share of clonotypes in common.

This clonotype was counted between two and nine times. Its antigen is currently unknown. The source is a man younger than 30 who received the YFV17D yellow fever vaccine. The sequencing used PBMCs, collected before the yellow fever booster vaccination.

CDR3 in DNA: TGCAGTCAATCCCGGACTGGAACCTACGAGCAGTACTTC. Translated, it gives CSQSRTGTYEQYF. The rearrangement joins TRBV20-1 to TRBJ2-7; D possibly corresponds to TRBD2 (5 bases). The CDR3 length is 13 residues. Deletions cut 8 bases from V and 2 bases from J, with 16 bases between. Germline CDR1 DFQATT, CDR2 SNEGSKA (reference sequence).